The source of this T cell receptor beta chain is a study of cytomegalovirus exposure and HLA in healthy donors. Whole-study findings and limits: Presence/absence comparisons presumed near-even sequencing depth among donors. One variant, a missense change in DCLRE1C, was linked in a later analysis to TCR beta V- and J-gene trimming. Researchers reportedly found TCR beta sequences accurately predicted most subjects' HLA-A and HLA-B alleles.

The CDR3 totals 14 residues. CDR1 is MNHEY, CDR2 SVGAGI, per germline. V was trimmed by 6 bases and J by 4 bases, leaving 15 bases between them. Comment on this clone: The target antigen is unknown.

PCR used 60 Vbeta primers and 13 Jbeta primers. Per the authors' pipeline: Around 11 million of tens of millions of unique TCR beta chains were shared, per a later count. Method: immunoSEQ multiplex PCR; TCRdb's copy keeps in-frame clones and lacks some. V, J and clone size are those of that table, while D and trimming were read from the DNA. In the table there are approximately 59,000 clones, 68% of which are singletons. The genes are TRBV6-5 and TRBJ1-1; unclear D gene. Material: PBMCs. The clonotype was recovered from a man aged 40-49 years in good health and CMV-seropositive. The chain's CDR3 is CASRKFPVGTEAFF. CDR3 bases: TGTGCCAGCAGGAAATTCCCGGTTGGCACTGAAGCTTTCTTT.